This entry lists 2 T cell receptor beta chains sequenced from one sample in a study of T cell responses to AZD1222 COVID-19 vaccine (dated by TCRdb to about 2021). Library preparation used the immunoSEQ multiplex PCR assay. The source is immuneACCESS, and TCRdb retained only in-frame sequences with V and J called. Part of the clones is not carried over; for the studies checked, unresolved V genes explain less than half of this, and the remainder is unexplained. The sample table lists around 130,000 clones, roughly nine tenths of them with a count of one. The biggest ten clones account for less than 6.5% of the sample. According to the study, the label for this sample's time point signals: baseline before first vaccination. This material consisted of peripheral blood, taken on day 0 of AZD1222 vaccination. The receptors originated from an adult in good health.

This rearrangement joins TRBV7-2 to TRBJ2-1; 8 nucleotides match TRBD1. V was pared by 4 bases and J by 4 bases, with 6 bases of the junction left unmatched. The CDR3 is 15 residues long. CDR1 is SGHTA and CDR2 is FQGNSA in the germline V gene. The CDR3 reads CASSSRTGSYNEQFF. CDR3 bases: TGTGCCAGCAGCTCTAGGACAGGGAGTTACAATGAGCAGTTCTTC. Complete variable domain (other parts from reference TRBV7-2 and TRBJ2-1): GAGVSQSPSNKVTEKGKDVELRCDPISGHTALYWYRQSLGQGLEFLIYFQGNSAPDKSGLPSDRFSAERTGGSVSTLTIQRTQQEDSAVYLCASSSRTGSYNEQFFGPGTRLTVL.

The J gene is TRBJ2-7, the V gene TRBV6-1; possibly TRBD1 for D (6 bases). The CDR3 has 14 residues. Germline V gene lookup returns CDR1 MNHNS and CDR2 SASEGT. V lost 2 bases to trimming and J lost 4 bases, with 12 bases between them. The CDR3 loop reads CASSEKYREYEQYF. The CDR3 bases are TGTGCCAGCAGTGAAAAGTACAGGGAATACGAGCAGTACTTC.